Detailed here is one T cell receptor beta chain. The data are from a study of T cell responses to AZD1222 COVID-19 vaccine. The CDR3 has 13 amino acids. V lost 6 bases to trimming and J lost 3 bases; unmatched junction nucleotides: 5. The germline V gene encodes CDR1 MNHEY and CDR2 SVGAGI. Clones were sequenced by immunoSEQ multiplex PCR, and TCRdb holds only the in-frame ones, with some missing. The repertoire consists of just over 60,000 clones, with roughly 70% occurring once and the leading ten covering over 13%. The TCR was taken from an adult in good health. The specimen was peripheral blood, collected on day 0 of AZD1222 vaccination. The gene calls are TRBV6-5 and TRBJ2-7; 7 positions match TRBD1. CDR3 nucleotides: TGTGCCAGCAGGGCGACAGGGATCTACGAGCAGTACTTC. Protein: CASRATGIYEQYF.